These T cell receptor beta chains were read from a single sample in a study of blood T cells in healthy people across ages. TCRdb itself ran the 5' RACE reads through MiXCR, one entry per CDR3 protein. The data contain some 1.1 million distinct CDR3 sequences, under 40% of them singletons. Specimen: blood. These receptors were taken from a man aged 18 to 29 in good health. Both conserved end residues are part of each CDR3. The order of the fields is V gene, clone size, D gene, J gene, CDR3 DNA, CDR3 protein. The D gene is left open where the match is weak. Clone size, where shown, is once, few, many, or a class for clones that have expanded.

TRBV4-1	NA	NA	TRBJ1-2	TGCGCCAGCAGCCAAGATTCAAGAGAACTAGGATATGGCTACACCTTC	CASSQDSRELGYGYTF
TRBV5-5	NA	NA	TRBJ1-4	TGTGCCAGCAGCTTGGTTACCAGCCGGACCGGCACAAATGAAAAACTGTTTTTT	CASSLVTSRTGTNEKLFF
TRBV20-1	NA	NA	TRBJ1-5	TGCAGTGCTAGAGGGCCAGGGCAAGGACAGCCCCAGCATTTT	CSARGPGQGQPQHF
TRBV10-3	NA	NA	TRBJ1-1	TGTGCCATCAGTGAGTTTCGGCAGACACGAATGAACACTGAAGCTTTCTTT	CAISEFRQTRMNTEAFF
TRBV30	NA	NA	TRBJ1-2	TGTGCCTGTCCGGCCAGGCCTAACTATGGCTACACCTTC	CACPARPNYGYTF
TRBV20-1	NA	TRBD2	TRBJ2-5	TGCAGTGCTAGGGACCGACTAGCCAAGACCCAGTACTTC	CSARDRLAKTQYF
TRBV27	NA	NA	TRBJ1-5	TGTACCAGCAGTCCCCAGGCCCTACAGGGTCAGCCCCAGCATTTT	CTSSPQALQGQPQHF
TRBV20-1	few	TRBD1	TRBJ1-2	TGCAGTGCTAGTCGGACAGGGGCAACCTACTATGGCTACACCTTC	CSASRTGATYYGYTF
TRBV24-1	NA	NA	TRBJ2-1	TGTACCACCAGTCTCGGGAACAATGAGCAGTTCTTC	CTTSLGNNEQFF
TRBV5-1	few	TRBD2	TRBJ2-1	TGCGCCAGCAGCACTTCTAGCGGGGGGGCCTACAATGAGCAGTTCTTC	CASSTSSGGAYNEQFF
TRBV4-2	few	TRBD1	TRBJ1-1	TGTGCCAGCAGGAACCCGGACAGGGGGATTAGCACTGAAGCTTTCTTT	CASRNPDRGISTEAFF